The clone carrying this TCR beta chain was observed a few times. Its antigen is still unknown. This record belongs to a study of T-cell reconstitution after alpha-beta-depleted transplantation in children. Points from the study as a whole: Once a year had passed after transplant, T-cell counts and diversity came mostly from newly produced T cells.

The length of the CDR3 is 14 residues. Between the trimmed V and J ends, which lost 4 bases and 3 bases, there was a span of 9 bases. In germline, CDR1 is SGHVS, CDR2 FNYEAQ. The authors prepared the TCRbeta library with unique molecular identifiers. Via MiXCR, TCRdb re-called the PCR reads, giving one row per CDR3 protein. Of 250,000 to 400,000 distinct CDR3 sequences listed, around 25% are singletons. The gene calls are TRBV7-6 and TRBJ1-4; the D is unclear. The receptor comes from a male patient between 5 and 17 years old who had a stem cell transplant for acute lymphoblastic leukemia, so the T cells may come from the graft donor. The sequenced sample was PBMCs, mostly from graft donor cells, obtained 180 days after TCRalphabeta/CD19-depleted stem cell transplant. The chain's CDR3 is CASSSRRSNEKLFF. The DNA for the CDR3 is TGTGCCAGCAGCTCGAGACGGTCTAATGAAAAACTGTTTTTT.